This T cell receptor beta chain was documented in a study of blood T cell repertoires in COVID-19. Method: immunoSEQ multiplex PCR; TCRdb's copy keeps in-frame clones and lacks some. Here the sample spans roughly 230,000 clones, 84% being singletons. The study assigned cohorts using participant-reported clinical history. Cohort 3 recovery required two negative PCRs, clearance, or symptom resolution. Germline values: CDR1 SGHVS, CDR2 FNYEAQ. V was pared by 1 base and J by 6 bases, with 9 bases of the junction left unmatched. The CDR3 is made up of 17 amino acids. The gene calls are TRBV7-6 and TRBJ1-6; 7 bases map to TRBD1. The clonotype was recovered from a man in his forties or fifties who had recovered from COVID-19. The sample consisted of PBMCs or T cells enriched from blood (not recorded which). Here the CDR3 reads CASSLGRQGAGNSPLHF. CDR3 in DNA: TGTGCCAGCAGCTTAGGTCGACAGGGTGCCGGTAATTCACCCCTCCACTTT.